The rows below give T cell receptor beta chains drawn from one sample of a study of cytomegalovirus exposure and HLA in healthy donors. The protocol was immunoSEQ multiplex PCR, while the TCRdb copy is restricted to in-frame clones and leaves out a portion. The data show 200,000 to 250,000 clones, about 80% seen once. The sequenced sample was PBMCs. These receptors were obtained from a woman between 55 and 75 years old in good health and CMV-seropositive. The CDR3 runs from the conserved cysteine through the conserved F or W. The D gene is left open where the match is weak. Size tells how often a clone was seen (once, few, many) or the class of an expanded clone, and some rows leave it out.

clone_size | j_call | v_call | d_call | cdr3_nt | cdr3_aa
NA | TRBJ2-7 | TRBV10-3 | TRBD1 | TGTGCCATCAGTCGACAGGGGGACGAGCAGTACTTC | CAISRQGDEQYF
NA | TRBJ2-3 | TRBV13 | TRBD2 | TGTGCCAGCTCACCTAGCGGGGCGGATACGCAGTATTTT | CASSPSGADTQYF
NA | TRBJ1-2 | TRBV28 | NA | TGTGCCAGCAGTTTATTTTCAGGGGCTAACTATGGCTACACCTTC | CASSLFSGANYGYTF
NA | TRBJ1-3 | TRBV28 | NA | TGTGCCAGCAGTTTCTCAGGGATTGGTGGAAACACCATATATTTT | CASSFSGIGGNTIYF
once | TRBJ1-5 | TRBV30 | TRBD1 | TGTGCCTGGGGACAGGGGTCGGTTGGCAATCAGCCCCAGCATTTT | CAWGQGSVGNQPQHF
NA | TRBJ2-1 | TRBV6-5 | TRBD1 | TGTGCCAGCAGAGACAGGGTGGGGGTGCAGTTCTTC | CASRDRVGVQFF
NA | TRBJ2-5 | TRBV19 | TRBD2 | TGTGCCAGTAGCCCGGGACTAGCGGGAGACAGTCAAGAGACCCAGTACTTC | CASSPGLAGDSQETQYF
once | TRBJ1-1 | TRBV10-3 | NA | TGTGCCATCAGGGGGACGGGAGGGGAAGCTTTCTTT | CAIRGTGGEAFF
few | TRBJ2-1 | TRBV10-1 | TRBD2 | TGCGCCAGCAGTGAGTCGCGACTAGCGTGGAGCTCCTACAATGAGCAGTTCTTC | CASSESRLAWSSYNEQFF
NA | TRBJ2-3 | TRBV7-2 | NA | TGTGCCAGCAGCCCGGGACACCACACAGATACGCAGTATTTT | CASSPGHHTDTQYF
NA | TRBJ2-1 | TRBV10-2 | NA | TGCGCCAGCGGAGAATCCTACAATGAGCAGTTCTTC | CASGESYNEQFF
NA | TRBJ2-7 | TRBV29-1 | TRBD1 | TGCAGCGTTGTGTTGGGGACAGGAGTCGACGAGCAGTACTTC | CSVVLGTGVDEQYF
NA | TRBJ1-4 | TRBV6-5 | TRBD1 | TGTGCCAGCAGCTTTGACAGGGGTAATGAAAAACTGTTTTTT | CASSFDRGNEKLFF
NA | TRBJ2-7 | TRBV7-2 | NA | TGTGCCAGCAGCATCCTAGGGGCGCTTGGTGACGAGCAGTACTTC | CASSILGALGDEQYF
NA | TRBJ1-1 | TRBV29-1 | NA | TGCAGCGTTGACGAGACAAAGAACACTGAAGCTTTCTTT | CSVDETKNTEAFF
NA | TRBJ2-7 | TRBV5-4 | TRBD2 | TGTGCCAGCAGCCCTAGGACTAGCCCCCAGGAGCAGTACTTC | CASSPRTSPQEQYF
NA | TRBJ2-5 | TRBV19 | TRBD2 | TGTGCCAGTAGCCCCACTCCCGGGACTAGCGGGGGTGAGACCCAGTACTTC | CASSPTPGTSGGETQYF
NA | TRBJ2-3 | TRBV30 | TRBD2 | TGTGCCTGGGGCCGGGGGGGCCCCCAAGGAGATACGCAGTATTTT | CAWGRGGPQGDTQYF
NA | TRBJ2-7 | TRBV6-5 | NA | TGTGCCAGCACTCCCATAGCAGGGGGGCGCGAGCAGTACTTC | CASTPIAGGREQYF
NA | TRBJ2-2 | TRBV7-6 | TRBD1 | TGTGCCAGCAGCTTAGACAGGGGTGGCACCGGGGAGCTGTTTTTT | CASSLDRGGTGELFF
NA | TRBJ1-2 | TRBV5-1 | TRBD1 | TGCGCCAGCAGTTTCGGACAGGGCGGTGGCTACACCTTC | CASSFGQGGGYTF
NA | TRBJ1-1 | TRBV7-8 | NA | TGTGCCAGCAGCTTCGGAGGGAACACTGAAGCTTTCTTT | CASSFGGNTEAFF
few | TRBJ2-3 | TRBV28 | NA | TGTGCCAGCAGTTTGGGGCGCCGCACAGATACGCAGTATTTT | CASSLGRRTDTQYF
NA | TRBJ2-5 | TRBV6-5 | TRBD1 | TGTGCCAGCAGTTACGCGGCAGGGGGCGGCCAAGAGACCCAGTACTTC | CASSYAAGGGQETQYF
once | TRBJ2-7 | TRBV30 | TRBD1 | TGTGCCTGGGATAATCCGGCAGGGGGTTACGAGCAGTACTTC | CAWDNPAGGYEQYF
NA | TRBJ2-2 | TRBV7-9 | TRBD1 | TGTGCCAGCAGTTGGGGACAGGGATCGAACACCGGGGAGCTGTTTTTT | CASSWGQGSNTGELFF
NA | TRBJ2-3 | TRBV6-4 | NA | TGTGCCAGCAGTGACTCGGGTGCTAGCGGCACAGATACGCAGTATTTT | CASSDSGASGTDTQYF
NA | TRBJ2-2 | TRBV7-8 | NA | TGTGCCAGCAGGAGAGGCTTCGACCCAGCCGGGGAGCTGTTTTTT | CASRRGFDPAGELFF
NA | TRBJ1-2 | TRBV5-1 | NA | TGCGCCAGCAGCCCGGACAAGAACTATGGCTACACCTTC | CASSPDKNYGYTF